The 19 T cell receptor beta chains presented below share a single source sample, sequenced in a study of molecular identifiers for immune sequencing clone quantification. TCRdb independently ran MiXCR on the PCR reads; one entry per CDR3 protein. The top ten hold under 0.85% of the sample, which has under 600,000 distinct CDR3 sequences, 25% seen once. Sequencing was carried out using naive CD8+ T cells from blood, with Jurkat cell RNA spiked in. Noted subset: FACS-sorted CD8+CD4-CCR7+CD45RA+ naive T cells. These receptors were collected from a human donor in good health. Some libraries in this study had Jurkat cell RNA spiked in.

The chain combines TRBV7-9 with TRBJ2-3; TRBD2 aligns across 8 bases. The ends lost 8 bases at V and 6 bases at J; junction bases unmatched: 1. This CDR3 region has 11 residues. Germline CDR1 SEHNR, CDR2 FQNEAQ (reference sequence). The CDR3 DNA is TGTGCCAGCTGCGGGAGGGATACGCAGTATTTT. It is translated as CASCGRDTQYF.

The V and J genes are TRBV15 and TRBJ2-1, with 12 bases aligning to TRBD1. The CDR3 consists of 16 residues. J was trimmed by 9 bases and V by 3 bases; bases with no gene match: 9. Germline loops: CDR1 LNHNV, CDR2 YYDKDF (reference sequence). CDR3 protein: CATSRDRDRGHGEQFF. The CDR3 DNA sequence: TGTGCCACCAGCAGGGATCGGGACAGGGGGCACGGTGAGCAGTTCTTC. Full variable domain (outside the CDR3, taken from reference TRBV15 and TRBJ2-1): DAMVIQNPRYQVTQFGKPVTLSCSQTLNHNVMYWYQQKSSQAPKLLFHYYDKDFNNEADTPDNFQSRRPNTSFCFLDIRSPGLGDTAMYLCATSRDRDRGHGEQFFGPGTRLTVL.

This clonotype appeared a few times. This chain joins TRBV6-6 and TRBJ2-5; 10 nucleotides line up with TRBD1. The CDR3 loop spans 14 amino acids. Germline CDR1 reads MNHNY; CDR2 reads SVGAGI (reference sequence). V trimming: 5 bases; J trimming: 6 bases; junction bases outside the gene matches: 6. This CDR3 is CASSRTGGSQTQYF. The CDR3 DNA is TGTGCCAGCAGTCGGACAGGGGGTTCGCAGACCCAGTACTTC.

Concerning this clonotype: Possible read error: a much larger clone is one base away. The V and J genes are TRBV4-1 and TRBJ1-1, with D perhaps matching TRBD1 (6 bases). CDR3 length equals 14 residues. Germline V lookup: CDR1 MGHRA, CDR2 YSYEKL. CDR3 nucleotide sequence: TGCGCCAGCAGCCAAGGGCCGGGGGCGACTGAAGCTCTCTTT. Amino acids: CASSQGPGATEALF.

The chain couples TRBV19 to TRBJ2-7; tentatively, D is TRBD2 (5 bases). CDR3 length equals 13 residues. Deletions cut 4 bases from V and 5 bases from J, with 12 bases between. Per germline, CDR1 LNHDA and CDR2 SQIVND (reference sequence). The CDR3 reads CASSTGVYNEQYF. CDR3 in DNA: TGTGCCAGTAGTACCGGGGTGTATAACGAGCAGTACTTC.

This clonotype came up once. The chain recombines TRBV20-1 with TRBJ2-3, with D uncertain. CDR1 and CDR2 (germline): DFQATT, SNEGSKA (reference sequence). The CDR3 length is 18 residues. Between the trimmed V and J ends, which lost 3 bases and 2 bases, there was a span of 24 bases. This CDR3 is CSASGIKVAPLSTDTQYF. As DNA, the CDR3 is TGCAGTGCTAGTGGTATCAAGGTAGCCCCTCTTTCCACAGATACGCAGTATTTT.

This clonotype was seen many times. This chain connects TRBV21-1 to TRBJ2-4; the table's D call, TRBD1, was not checked against the DNA. TRBV21-1 is listed as a pseudogene. The CDR3 sequence is 15 residues long. The CDR3 DNA reads TGTGCCAGCAGCAAAAAAGGAGACAGACAGAACATTCAGTACTTC. Translation gives CASSKKGDRQNIQYF.

About this clonotype: Relative to the germline gene, one junction end is altered; a read error may explain this. The rearrangement links TRBV5-3 to TRBJ2-3; TRBD1 is a possible D gene (5 bases). TRBV5-3 is reported as an ORF; its role is uncertain. The CDR3 is made up of 14 amino acids. This CDR3 reads CASSLVMDTNTQYF. The CDR3 DNA reads TGTGCCAGCAGCTTGGTTATGGACACAAATACGCAGTATTTT.

The J gene is TRBJ2-7, the V gene TRBV20-1, with 7 bases matching TRBD2. Germline V lookup: CDR1 DFQATT, CDR2 SNEGSKA (reference sequence). This CDR3 is built from 13 residues. Trimming at V came to 5 bases and at J to 6 bases, leaving 10 bases not matched to a gene. The DNA of the CDR3 is TGCAGTGCTCCCCCGGGACTATACTCCGAGCAGTACTTC. It is translated as CSAPPGLYSEQYF.

The chain recombines TRBV12-3 or TRBV12-4 with TRBJ1-2; TRBD1 agrees at 10 bases. Trimming at V came to 8 bases and at J to 2 bases, leaving 11 bases not matched to a gene. The CDR3 totals 16 residues. CDR3 coding DNA: TGTGCCAGCGACGGTTCTCGGACAGGGGGGAACTATGGCTACACCTTC. Its translation is CASDGSRTGGNYGYTF.

This clonotype was seen a few times. The J gene is TRBJ2-7, the V gene TRBV27; 11 bases map to TRBD1. Germline V lookup: CDR1 MNHEY, CDR2 SMNVEV (reference sequence). V shed 5 bases and J 3 bases; nucleotides not matched to a gene: 3. The CDR3 runs 14 residues. CDR3 in amino acids: CASSMGQGGYEQYF. As DNA, the CDR3 is TGTGCCAGCAGTATGGGACAGGGGGGCTACGAGCAGTACTTC.

This sequence joins TRBV12-5 and TRBJ1-1; 7 bases agree with TRBD1. This CDR3 has 12 amino acids. Losses at the gene ends were 4 bases for V and 7 bases for J; bases not matched to a gene: 3. CDR1 and CDR2 (germline): LGHNT, FRNRAP. CDR3 in amino acids: CASGWGTVEAFF. The CDR3 DNA reads TGTGCTAGTGGTTGGGGGACAGTTGAAGCTTTCTTT.

The sample holds one count of this clonotype. One base away lies a much larger clone, so this may be a sequencing read error. This sequence joins TRBV7-2 and TRBJ2-5; TRBD2 matches 9 bases. Germline trimming cut 5 bases from V and 4 bases from J; bases unmatched to any gene: 11. CDR1 and CDR2 (germline): SGHTA, FQGNSA. The CDR3 loop spans 16 amino acids. The CDR3 here is CASSKLAGAYLETQYF. Written as DNA, the CDR3 is TGTGCCAGCAGCAAATTAGCGGGGGCGTACCTAGAGACCCAGTACTTC.

Worth noting for this clonotype: With a much larger clone just one base away, this may be a read error. V is TRBV4-2 and J is TRBJ2-5, with 8 bases that match TRBD1. Germline V gene data show CDR1 as LGHNA and CDR2 as YNFKEQ. The CDR3 covers 16 residues. After removal of 1 base from V and 9 bases from J, the junction contained 13 bases not matched to a gene. The CDR3 coding sequence is TGTGCCAGCAGCCAAGTTGGGTCGACAGGGGTCATGGCCCAGTACTTC. Encoded protein: CASSQVGSTGVMAQYF.

This clonotype occurred many times. This sequence joins TRBV30 and TRBJ1-1; D gene unclear. The length of the CDR3 is 16 residues. In germline, CDR1 is GTSNPN, CDR2 SVGIG (reference sequence). V was clipped by 4 bases and J by 6 bases, with 24 bases between them. The CDR3, as DNA: TGTGCCTGGACCGGGGAGTCGGCTGAGGGATGGGCTGAAGCTTTCTTT. Protein product: CAWTGESAEGWAEAFF. The variable domain in full, completed from reference TRBV30 and TRBJ1-1, reads SQTIHQWPATLVQPVGSPLSLECTVEGTSNPNLYWYRQAAGRGLQLLFYSVGIGQISSEVPQNLSASRPQDRQFILSSKKLLLSDSGFYLCAWTGESAEGWAEAFFGQGTRLTVV.

The chain has TRBV11-3 and TRBJ2-5; 12 bases line up with TRBD1. CDR1 and CDR2 from the germline V gene are SGHNT and YENEEA. The CDR3 spans 15 residues. Trimming removed 5 bases from V and 5 bases from J; junction bases left unmatched: 6. CDR3 sequence reads: CASSPGQGACETQYF. In nucleotides, the CDR3 is TGTGCCAGCAGCCCGGGACAGGGGGCTTGTGAGACCCAGTACTTC.

This clonotype appeared many times. The rearrangement links TRBV4-3 to TRBJ2-1, with 8 bases identical to TRBD2. This CDR3 is built from 18 residues. V gave up 3 bases and J gave up 12 bases; unmatched junction bases: 22. Germline CDR1 LGHNA, CDR2 YSLEER. The CDR3 sequence is CASSQDHTSGWRGAGQFF. The CDR3 region has the DNA TGCGCCAGCAGCCAGGATCACACCTCGGGTTGGCGGGGGGCCGGGCAGTTCTTC.

This clonotype has only a few counts. J is TRBJ2-5 and V is TRBV7-6; possible D gene TRBD1, 6 bases. CDR3 size: 17 residues. Germline V gene lookup returns CDR1 SGHVS and CDR2 FNYEAQ. Trimming removed 5 bases at V and 0 bases at J, with 19 bases between. CDR3: CASSPSLGQGNQETQYF. The CDR3, as DNA: TGTGCCAGCAGCCCCTCCCTTGGGCAGGGGAACCAAGAGACCCAGTACTTC.

The genes are TRBV6-5 and TRBJ1-1; the match to TRBD1 covers 9 bases. Trimming at V came to 2 bases and at J to 1 base, leaving 8 bases not matched to a gene. This CDR3 contains 17 residues. Germline assignment: CDR1 MNHEY and CDR2 SVGAGI. CDR3 in DNA: TGTGCCAGCAGTTACGCACAGGGGGCCACCCCGAACACTGAAGCTTTCTTT. Protein: CASSYAQGATPNTEAFF.